One sample yielded the 32 T cell receptor beta chains listed below, sequenced in a study of blood T cell repertoires in COVID-19. Sequenced by immunoSEQ multiplex PCR; TCRdb stores in-frame clones only, minus some. The sample has 98,000 or so clones, 65% to 90% seen once. The specimen sequenced was peripheral blood. All receptors derive from a man in his fifties or sixties with acute or convalescent COVID-19.

The V and J genes are TRBV9 and TRBJ2-1; 10 nucleotides align to TRBD2. J lost 5 bases, V lost 4 bases, and 6 bases had no gene match. The CDR3 is 15 residues long. Germline loops: CDR1 SGDLS, CDR2 YYNGEE. The CDR3 coding sequence is TGTGCCAGCAGCCTTAGCGGGAGGTCTAACAATGAGCAGTTCTTC. Encoded protein: CASSLSGRSNNEQFF.

The chain recombines TRBV5-1 with TRBJ2-1; TRBD1 aligns across 8 bases. V trimming: 4 bases; J trimming: 8 bases; junction bases outside the gene matches: 8. Per the germline V gene, CDR1 is SGHRS and CDR2 is YFSETQ. The length of the CDR3 is 14 residues. CDR3 DNA sequence: TGCGCCAGCAGCCCCAGGACAGGGCTGGATGAGCAGTTCTTC. It codes for CASSPRTGLDEQFF.

The rearrangement links TRBV5-1 to TRBJ2-3; 12 bases are shared with TRBD2. Germline CDR1 and CDR2: SGHRS and YFSETQ. The CDR3 totals 17 residues. Germline trimming cut 5 bases from V and 3 bases from J; bases unmatched to any gene: 10. The CDR3 region has the DNA TGCGCCAGCAGGCCGCTTACTAGCGGGGGGATTACAGATACGCAGTATTTT. Residues: CASRPLTSGGITDTQYF.

V gene TRBV4-2 combines with J gene TRBJ2-6; a possible D gene is TRBD1 (5 bases). V gave up 5 bases and J gave up 0 bases, with 14 bases separating them. The CDR3 length is 17 residues. CDR1 and CDR2 from the germline V gene are LGHNA and YNFKEQ. Here the CDR3 DNA reads TGTGCCAGCAGCTCAGGGTTGGGCGACTCTGGGGCCAACGTCCTGACTTTC. This gives the protein CASSSGLGDSGANVLTF.

V is TRBV19 and J is TRBJ1-2; maybe TRBD1 (6 bases). This CDR3 has 14 amino acids. V gave up 5 bases and J gave up 8 bases, with 18 bases separating them. The V gene's germline CDR1 is LNHDA and CDR2 SQIVND (reference sequence). In DNA form, the CDR3 reads TGTGCCAGTAGTCCACAACAGGGCATGAGAGGCTACACCTTC. Protein sequence: CASSPQQGMRGYTF.

The chain couples TRBV19 to TRBJ2-7, with 8 bases identical to TRBD1. The CDR3 length is 16 residues. Germline lookup yields CDR1 LNHDA and CDR2 SQIVND (reference sequence). V was clipped by 4 bases and J by 2 bases; unmatched bases: 10. DNA for the CDR3: TGTGCCAGTAGTACGATTCCGGGACAGGCCGCCTACGAGCAGTACTTC. It yields the protein CASSTIPGQAAYEQYF.

V gene TRBV30 combines with J gene TRBJ2-7; D uncertain. CDR1 and CDR2 (germline): GTSNPN, SVGIG (reference sequence). The CDR3 loop spans 12 amino acids. The V end was cut by 0 bases, the J end by 7 bases, with 10 bases between. CDR3 sequence reads: CAWSVVQAEQYF. The CDR3 nucleotides read TGTGCCTGGAGTGTCGTTCAGGCGGAGCAGTACTTC.

This CDR3 reads CASSESSGSRYEQYF. Written as DNA, the CDR3 is TGCGCCAGCAGTGAGTCATCGGGATCTCGGTATGAGCAGTACTTC. The chain uses TRBV10-2 and TRBJ2-7; D perhaps matches TRBD2 (5 bases). The CDR3 runs 15 residues. Trimming shortened V by 0 bases and J by 7 bases, and 16 bases separated the two germline ends. Per the germline V gene, CDR1 is WSHSY and CDR2 is SAAADI.

The chain combines TRBV9 with TRBJ1-1, with 7 bases fitting TRBD1. Trimming took 1 base from V and 5 from J; bases not matched to a gene: 5. This CDR3 is built from 14 residues. Germline CDR1 SGDLS, CDR2 YYNGEE. CDR3 loop: CASSVIPGGTEAFF. CDR3 in DNA: TGTGCCAGCAGCGTAATTCCAGGGGGGACTGAAGCTTTCTTT. Combining the CDR3 with reference TRBV9 and TRBJ1-1 gives the whole variable domain DSGVTQTPKHLITATGQRVTLRCSPRSGDLSVYWYQQSLDQGLQFLIQYYNGEERAKGNILERFSAQQFPDLHSELNLSSLELGDSALYFCASSVIPGGTEAFFGQGTRLTVV.

The chain is built from TRBV7-8 and TRBJ2-7; 10 bases are shared with TRBD2. This CDR3 has 15 amino acids. The V segment lost 5 bases and the J segment 3 bases; nucleotides outside the gene matches: 7. Germline values: CDR1 SGHVS, CDR2 FQNEAQ. CDR3 amino acids: CASSARTSGFYEQYF. In DNA, the CDR3 is TGTGCCAGCAGCGCCCGGACTAGCGGATTCTACGAGCAGTACTTC.

The CDR3 region is CASSPLVSTDTQYF. As DNA, the CDR3 is TGTGCCAGCTCACCCCTCGTGAGCACAGATACGCAGTATTTT. The rearrangement joins TRBV18 to TRBJ2-3; D is unclear. Per the germline V gene, CDR1 is KGHSH and CDR2 is LQKENI. V lost 3 bases and J lost 0, with 7 bases in between. The CDR3 spans 14 residues.

The rearrangement links TRBV7-3 to TRBJ2-1; a weak D match, TRBD2 (7 bases). The CDR3 spans 17 residues. Germline CDR1 and CDR2: SGHTA and FQGTGA. V was cut by 3 bases and J by 8 bases, with 23 bases left in between. The CDR3 DNA follows: TGTGCCAGCAGCTTGGGGTTGGGGGCGGGAGTTTGGCATGAGCAGTTCTTC. The encoded protein is CASSLGLGAGVWHEQFF. Using reference TRBV7-3 and TRBJ2-1 for the parts outside the CDR3, the full variable domain is GAGVSQTPSNKVTEKGKYVELRCDPISGHTALYWYRQSLGQGPEFLIYFQGTGAADDSGLPNDRFFAVRPEGSVSTLKIQRTERGDSAVYLCASSLGLGAGVWHEQFFGPGTRLTVL.

The rearrangement joins TRBV11-3 to TRBJ2-3; tentatively, D is TRBD2 (6 bases). CDR3 size: 14 residues. Germline assignment: CDR1 SGHNT and CDR2 YENEEA. Trimming removed 5 bases from V and 4 bases from J, with 13 bases in between. This CDR3 reads CASSRGVGADTQYF. CDR3 bases: TGTGCCAGCAGCCGCGGGGTTGGAGCAGATACGCAGTATTTT.

V usage is TRBV6-6 and J usage is TRBJ2-3; tentative D call: TRBD2 (5 bases). The germline CDR1 and CDR2 sequences are MNHNY and SVGAGI (reference sequence). V was shortened by 0 bases and J by 2 bases, with 12 bases between the two germline ends. The length of the CDR3 is 16 residues. CDR3 in DNA: TGTGCCAGCAGTTACTCGAGTCTAGCCCTCACAGATACGCAGTATTTT. Amino acid sequence: CASSYSSLALTDTQYF.

V gene TRBV7-3 combines with J gene TRBJ2-7; 8 bases align to TRBD2. J gave up 6 bases and V 5 bases, and 9 bases lay outside the gene matches. The germline gives CDR1 SGHTA, CDR2 FQGTGA. This CDR3 has 14 residues. Here the CDR3 DNA reads TGTGCCAGCAGCCTAATCGGGGGGGCCGGCGAGCAGTACTTC. Translation gives CASSLIGGAGEQYF.

The chain links TRBV4-3 to TRBJ2-7; 10 bases match TRBD2. The CDR3 is 17 residues long. V lost 4 bases to trimming and J lost 6 bases; unmatched junction nucleotides: 15. Germline V gives CDR1 LGHNA, CDR2 YSLEER. This chain's CDR3 is CASSPMSSGSDAGEQYF. CDR3 bases: TGCGCCAGCAGCCCTATGTCTAGCGGGAGTGACGCTGGCGAGCAGTACTTC.

The chain uses TRBV6-5 and TRBJ2-1; D gene unclear. The CDR3 consists of 11 residues. The germline V gene encodes CDR1 MNHEY and CDR2 SVGAGI. DNA of the CDR3: TGTGTCACCTCGGGTTACAATGAGCAGTTCTTC. Translating gives CVTSGYNEQFF.

The chain carries TRBV7-3 and TRBJ2-5; D may be TRBD2 (5 bases). V gave up 0 bases and J gave up 6 bases, with 11 bases separating them. The germline V gene has CDR1 SGHTA and CDR2 FQGTGA. The CDR3 is 14 residues long. The chain's CDR3 is CASSLTSPGKTQYF. For the CDR3, the DNA is TGTGCCAGCAGCTTAACTTCGCCCGGGAAGACCCAGTACTTC.

At least ten counts were recorded for this clone. The chain is built from TRBV20-1 and TRBJ2-7; maybe TRBD1 (6 bases). The germline gives CDR1 DFQATT, CDR2 SNEGSKA (reference sequence). V was clipped by 5 bases and J by 5 bases, with 10 bases between them. This CDR3 contains 11 residues. The CDR3 bases are TGCAGTGCTCGAGGGGACAACGAGCAGTACTTC. Translating it yields CSARGDNEQYF.

The V call is TRBV5-1, the J call TRBJ2-7; 7 bases are shared with TRBD2. Germline CDR1 and CDR2: SGHRS and YFSETQ. The CDR3 extends over 14 amino acids. V gave up 1 base and J gave up 4 bases; unmatched junction bases: 5. The CDR3 DNA sequence: TGCGCCAGCAGCTTGTACGGGGGAGGGTACGAGCAGTACTTC. Its translation: CASSLYGGGYEQYF.

The J gene is TRBJ2-1, the V gene TRBV9; tentatively, D is TRBD2 (7 bases). This CDR3 spans 15 amino acids. The germline V gene encodes CDR1 SGDLS and CDR2 YYNGEE. V lost 7 bases to trimming and J lost 6 bases, with 20 bases between them. CDR3 nucleotide sequence: TGTGCCAGCGGCGCCTTAGGGGGGGCGCCCAATGAGCAGTTCTTC. Protein product: CASGALGGAPNEQFF.

The J gene is TRBJ1-2, the V gene TRBV18; no clear D. Trimming cost V 1 base and J 4 bases, with 7 bases left between them. This CDR3 is built from 13 residues. Germline CDR1 and CDR2: KGHSH and LQKENI. The CDR3 reads CASSPLAVYGYTF. CDR3 in DNA: TGTGCCAGCTCACCACTGGCAGTCTATGGCTACACCTTC.

The chain combines TRBV18 with TRBJ2-7, with 7 positions matching TRBD1. The germline V gene has CDR1 KGHSH and CDR2 LQKENI. The CDR3 sequence is 15 residues long. The trim removed 3 bases at V and 2 bases at J, leaving 7 bases unmatched. CDR3 sequence: CASSPISGQPYEQYF. CDR3 in DNA: TGTGCCAGCTCACCTATCTCGGGACAGCCCTACGAGCAGTACTTC.

This chain joins TRBV6-5 and TRBJ1-1, with TRBD1 as a possible D gene (6 bases). V dropped 10 bases and J dropped 7 bases, with 25 bases sitting between them. The germline gives CDR1 MNHEY, CDR2 SVGAGI. The CDR3 covers 15 residues. The chain's CDR3 is CATRTTGHSPSEAFF. The DNA for the CDR3 is TGTGCCACCCGAACCACGGGACACTCCCCCAGTGAAGCTTTCTTT.

The count of this clone is one. The rearrangement uses TRBV18 and TRBJ2-7; 11 bases are a match to TRBD1. The V segment lost 4 bases and the J segment 5 bases; nucleotides outside the gene matches: 7. CDR1 is KGHSH, CDR2 LQKENI, per germline. The CDR3 runs 15 residues. The CDR3 here is CASSLDRGQSNEQYF. CDR3 sequence (DNA): TGTGCCAGCTCACTGGACAGGGGGCAAAGCAACGAGCAGTACTTC. Based on the CDR3 plus reference TRBV18 and TRBJ2-7, the full variable domain is NAGVMQNPRHLVRRRGQEARLRCSPMKGHSHVYWYRQLPEEGLKFMVYLQKENIIDESGMPKERFSAEFPKEGPSILRIQQVVRGDSAAYFCASSLDRGQSNEQYFGPGTRLTVT.

The CDR3 DNA is TGTGCCAGCAGCTCCCCCAACTCTATGAACACTGAAGCTTTCTTT. Its translation is CASSSPNSMNTEAFF. The genes are TRBV6-5 and TRBJ1-1; D not resolved. The CDR3 has 15 amino acids. Between the trimmed V and J ends, which lost 6 bases and 0 bases, there was a span of 14 bases. Germline loops: CDR1 MNHEY, CDR2 SVGAGI.

The chain uses TRBV15 and TRBJ1-2, with D maybe TRBD1 (6 bases). The CDR3 loop spans 15 amino acids. The V end lost 5 bases, the J end lost 3 bases, and 16 bases lay between the germline ends. CDR1 LNHNV and CDR2 YYDKDF come from the germline V gene (reference sequence). Written as DNA, the CDR3 is TGTGCCACCAGCCCACCACCTACAGGGCACTATGGCTACACCTTC. Translated: CATSPPPTGHYGYTF.

The chain recombines TRBV5-4 with TRBJ2-7, with a tentative D call TRBD1 (5 bases). V dropped 3 bases and J dropped 5 bases, with 12 bases sitting between them. The germline V gene has CDR1 SGHNT and CDR2 YYREEE (reference sequence). The CDR3 totals 13 residues. CDR3 DNA sequence: TGTGCCAGCAGCTACCAAGGGGTTGACGAGCAGTACTTC. Its translation is CASSYQGVDEQYF.

CDR3 nucleotides: TGCGCCAGCAGCCAAGATGGGACAGGGGCGGTAGCGGGGAGGGATACGCAGTATTTT. Its protein product is CASSQDGTGAVAGRDTQYF. The J gene is TRBJ2-3, the V gene TRBV4-1; 10 bases match TRBD1. CDR3 length: 19 amino acids. Trimming at V came to 0 bases and at J to 6 bases, leaving 15 bases not matched to a gene. CDR1 and CDR2 from the germline V gene are MGHRA and YSYEKL.

The rearrangement uses TRBV24-1 and TRBJ2-5; tentative D call: TRBD2 (5 bases). The CDR3 length is 11 residues. V was cut by 12 bases and J by 4 bases, with 11 bases left in between. Per the germline V gene, CDR1 is KGHDR and CDR2 is SFDVKD. CDR3 protein: CAAGRGETQYF. The CDR3, as DNA: TGTGCCGCCGGCCGGGGAGAGACCCAGTACTTC.

The chain uses TRBV10-1 and TRBJ2-1, with 8 bases identical to TRBD2. The CDR3 consists of 15 residues. The germline V gene has CDR1 WNHNN and CDR2 SYGVQD (reference sequence). V was pared by 3 bases and J by 3 bases, with 4 bases of the junction left unmatched. CDR3: CASSDTGGVYNEQFF. The CDR3 nucleotides read TGCGCCAGCAGTGATACCGGGGGGGTCTACAATGAGCAGTTCTTC.

The chain carries TRBV2 and TRBJ2-3, with D perhaps matching TRBD1 (5 bases). The CDR3 consists of 17 residues. CDR1 and CDR2 (germline): SNHLY, FYNNEI. Trimming took 0 bases from V and 4 from J, leaving 17 bases between them. DNA of the CDR3: TGTGCCAGCAGTGAAGCGCTGGGGCCGCCCTCGGCAGATACGCAGTATTTT. Translating gives CASSEALGPPSADTQYF.